This TCR beta chain emerged from a study of shared T cell receptors in the human thymus (dated by TCRdb to 2020 to 2022). Regarding the complete study: The study investigated the way shared, self-reactive T-cell receptor alpha chains are produced in the human thymus.

Details on this clone: Its recognized antigen is unknown. Base qualities are not recorded, but no much larger clone differs from it by a single base.

As encoded in the germline V gene, CDR1 is SGHTA while CDR2 is FQGTGA. V is shortened by 5 bases, J by 1 base, and the region joining them spans 11 bases. Taken from cysteine to phenylalanine, the CDR3 has 14 residues. Only the CDR3 DNA stays, 42 bases, in frame from base 1. The receptor library was made with the immunoSEQ multiplex PCR assay. Held by TCRdb, this immuneACCESS table contains in-frame sequences only and omits some clones. Under half of the omission traces to an unresolved V gene where checked; the cause of the rest is unknown. The sample data list roughly 710,000 clones, and approximately 85% of these were observed just once. Around 0.0099% of the sample is in the top ten clones. The data also belong to a second study, concerning human thymus T cells. As noted in the second study: Immunologically healthy infants undergoing open corrective cardiac surgery for congenital heart defects in Finland were used as donors. The thymus tissue came from surgical resects taken out during corrective cardiac surgery. V and J gene segment usage appeared biased in both thymic and peripheral blood repertoires. According to the related research, thymic TCR repertoires were highly overlapping among unrelated individuals. The study used eight infant thymus samples plus four related peripheral blood samples to characterize TCR alpha and beta repertoires. Donor ages ranging from about 7 to 244 days were recorded, and more than five male and a couple of female infants were included in the cohort. Thymocytes were released mechanically from tissue and stored at -70 °C as pellets of roughly 9-31 million cells. A QIAsymphony instrument was used to extract genomic DNA from frozen cell pellets. TCRB and TCRAD loci were amplified from a standardized quantity of quality-controlled genomic DNA using the immunoSEQ multiplex PCR assay. Amplicons spanned the V(D)J region at a length sufficient to cover the CDR3 and identify V and J genes. Through the commercial immunoSEQ service, the amplicons were sequenced on an Illumina platform. Corrections for primer bias and sequencing errors followed previously described methods, while TCRAD and TCRB definitions were based on the IMGT database. Repertoires were analysed with immunoSEQ Analyzer 3.0 and VDJTools, covering basic statistics, V/J segment usage, diversity estimates, rarefaction and pairwise overlap. Diversity was estimated using the Chao1, ChaoE, Efron-Thisted, Shannon and inverse Simpson indices, and was also estimated on datasets down-sampled to the size of the smallest sample. Repertoire overlap was determined by strict matching of CDR3 nucleotide sequence, V gene and J gene, and Jaccard-based multidimensional scaling clustering was applied. On average, thymus samples gave about 810,000 unique TCRB clonotypes, whereas blood samples gave about 84,000.

The TCR sequence derives from a girl in the first two years of life with a congenital heart defect. Donor details come from another sample of the same person, matched by shared clones. The rearranged segments are TRBV7-3 and TRBJ1-1, with a tentative D gene TRBD1 over 6 matching bases. The specimen was thymocytes. Here the CDR3 is given as CASSTGTGNTEAFF. The DNA sequence follows: TGTGCCAGCAGCACAGGGACGGGGAACACTGAAGCTTTCTTT.